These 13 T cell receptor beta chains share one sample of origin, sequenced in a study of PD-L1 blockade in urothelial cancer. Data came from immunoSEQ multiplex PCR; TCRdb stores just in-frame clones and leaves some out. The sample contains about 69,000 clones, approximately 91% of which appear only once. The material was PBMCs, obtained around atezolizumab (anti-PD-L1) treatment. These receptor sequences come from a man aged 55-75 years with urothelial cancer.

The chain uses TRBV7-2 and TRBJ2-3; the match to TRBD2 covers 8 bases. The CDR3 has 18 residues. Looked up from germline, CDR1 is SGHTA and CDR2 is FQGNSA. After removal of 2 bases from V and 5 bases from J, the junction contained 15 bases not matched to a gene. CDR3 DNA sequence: TGTGCCAGCAGCTTATTCCCCGGCGCCGGGGGGGCGGGAGATACGCAGTATTTT. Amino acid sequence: CASSLFPGAGGAGDTQYF.

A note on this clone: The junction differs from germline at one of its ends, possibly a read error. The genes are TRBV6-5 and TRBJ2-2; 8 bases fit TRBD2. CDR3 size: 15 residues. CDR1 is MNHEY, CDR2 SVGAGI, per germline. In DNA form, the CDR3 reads TGCGAAACGGGGGGGTCGCTAACTAACACCGGGGAGCTGTTTTTT. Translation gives CETGGSLTNTGELFF.

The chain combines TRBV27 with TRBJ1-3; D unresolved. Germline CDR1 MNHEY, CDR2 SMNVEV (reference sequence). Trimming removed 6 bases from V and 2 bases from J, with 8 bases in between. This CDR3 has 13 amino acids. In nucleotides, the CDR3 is TGTGCCAGCAGGGCCTTGGCTGGAAACACCATATATTTT. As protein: CASRALAGNTIYF.

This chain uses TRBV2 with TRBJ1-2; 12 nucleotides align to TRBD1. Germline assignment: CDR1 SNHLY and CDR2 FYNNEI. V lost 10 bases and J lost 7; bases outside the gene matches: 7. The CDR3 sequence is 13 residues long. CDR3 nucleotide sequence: TGTGCCACCTCGGGACAGGGGGCCGGTGGCTACACCTTC. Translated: CATSGQGAGGYTF.

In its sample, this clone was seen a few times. The DNA of the CDR3 is TGTGCCAGCAGCGTAGGTGTGGGAGAGACCTACGAGCAGTACTTC. Protein: CASSVGVGETYEQYF. The chain joins TRBV9 to TRBJ2-7; D is possibly TRBD2 (5 bases). The V end lost 0 bases, the J end lost 2 bases, and 12 bases lay between the germline ends. The CDR3 has 15 amino acids. CDR1 and CDR2 from the germline V gene are SGDLS and YYNGEE.

The DNA of the CDR3 is TGTGCTAGTGGTTTGAGACTAGCGGGAGGGCCGGGGGGTGAGCAGTTCTTC. Amino acid sequence: CASGLRLAGGPGGEQFF. The V and J genes are TRBV12-5 and TRBJ2-1, with 14 bases that match TRBD2. V dropped 2 bases and J dropped 9; count of bases not matched to a gene: 9. Germline V lookup: CDR1 LGHNT, CDR2 FRNRAP. The CDR3 is made up of 17 amino acids.

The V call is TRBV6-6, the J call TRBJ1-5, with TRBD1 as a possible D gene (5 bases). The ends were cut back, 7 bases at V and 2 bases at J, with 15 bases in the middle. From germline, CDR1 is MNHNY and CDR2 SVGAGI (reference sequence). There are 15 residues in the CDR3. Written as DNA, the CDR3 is TGTGCCAGCACCCAGAGCGGGGCTGGCAATCAGCCCCAGCATTTT. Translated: CASTQSGAGNQPQHF.

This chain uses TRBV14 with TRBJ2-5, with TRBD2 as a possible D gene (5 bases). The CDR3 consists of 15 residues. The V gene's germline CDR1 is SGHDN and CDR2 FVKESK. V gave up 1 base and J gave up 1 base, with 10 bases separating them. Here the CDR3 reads CASSQGVALQETQYF. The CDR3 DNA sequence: TGTGCCAGCAGCCAAGGGGTAGCGCTCCAAGAGACCCAGTACTTC.

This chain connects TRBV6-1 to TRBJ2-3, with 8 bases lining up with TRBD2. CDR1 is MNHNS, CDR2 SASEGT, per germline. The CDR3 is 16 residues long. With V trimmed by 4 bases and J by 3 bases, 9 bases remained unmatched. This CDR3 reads CASSVLSGGQTDTQYF. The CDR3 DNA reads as TGTGCCAGCAGTGTGCTCAGCGGGGGTCAGACAGATACGCAGTATTTT.

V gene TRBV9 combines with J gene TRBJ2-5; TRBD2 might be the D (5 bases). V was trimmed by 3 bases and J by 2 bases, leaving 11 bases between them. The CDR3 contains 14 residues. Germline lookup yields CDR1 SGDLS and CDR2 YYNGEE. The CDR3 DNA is TGTGCCAGCAGCGGTTCTAGCAGGCAAGAGACCCAGTACTTC. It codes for CASSGSSRQETQYF.

Written as DNA, the CDR3 is TGTGCCAGCCGGTATTCCGGCACAGATACGCAGTATTTT. Its protein is CASRYSGTDTQYF. The chain carries TRBV6-5 and TRBJ2-3; D not resolved. Looked up from germline, CDR1 is MNHEY and CDR2 is SVGAGI. Trimming left V 8 bases short and J 1 base short, with 10 bases between. This CDR3 spans 13 amino acids.

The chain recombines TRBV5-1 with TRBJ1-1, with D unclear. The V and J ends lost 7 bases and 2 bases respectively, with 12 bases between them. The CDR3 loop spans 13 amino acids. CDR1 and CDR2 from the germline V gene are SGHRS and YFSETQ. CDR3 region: CASSASSNTEAFF. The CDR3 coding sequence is TGCGCCAGCTCAGCTAGTAGCAACACTGAAGCTTTCTTT.

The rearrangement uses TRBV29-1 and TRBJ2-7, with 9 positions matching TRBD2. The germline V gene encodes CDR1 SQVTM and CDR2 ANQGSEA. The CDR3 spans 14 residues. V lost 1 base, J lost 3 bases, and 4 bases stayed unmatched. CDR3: CSVEVIAGDYEQYF. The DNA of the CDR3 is TGCAGCGTTGAAGTAATAGCGGGAGACTACGAGCAGTACTTC.